This T cell receptor beta chain was obtained from a study of T cells in Graves' hyperthyroidism and ophthalmopathy. V lost 6 bases and J 0 bases, leaving 11 bases between the germline ends. There are 14 residues in the CDR3. The germline CDR1 and CDR2 sequences are MNHNS and SASEGT. Amplification of TCR beta CDR3 regions was performed using RNA transcripts as template. Primed by the HTBI set, a first-round RT-PCR was run on the TCR CDR3. TCRdb reprocessed the multiplex PCR reads via MiXCR and lists one record per CDR3 protein. The table records fewer than 900,000 distinct CDR3 sequences, about 15% of them present only once. This clonotype was seen ten or more times.

The source is a man younger than 30 with Graves' hyperthyroidism. The rearrangement uses TRBV6-1 and TRBJ2-5, with D maybe TRBD1 (6 bases). Sequencing was carried out using blood. The CDR3 DNA is TGTGCCAGCAGACCCCAGGGGTACCAAGAGACCCAGTACTTC. Residues: CASRPQGYQETQYF.